This is a list of T cell receptor beta chains from one sample in a study of blood T cells in healthy people across ages. TCRdb re-analysed the 5' RACE reads in MiXCR, keeping a single row per CDR3 protein. The repertoire holds around 1,000,000 distinct CDR3 sequences, with around 27% as singletons. These data were also reused for a study on T cells of mothers and their children.

Sequenced material: blood. These TCRs come from a girl aged 2-9 years in good health. CDR3s include the opening cysteine and the closing phenylalanine or tryptophan. The order of the fields is J gene, D gene, V gene, clone size, CDR3 protein, CDR3 DNA. D genes are given only for firm matches. The size entry is marked missing in some rows and otherwise reads once, few, many or a size class.

>TRBJ2-1|TRBD2|TRBV7-9|few
CASSPAEGRGYNEQFF
TGTGCCAGCAGCCCCGCCGAGGGGCGGGGGTACAATGAGCAGTTCTTC
>TRBJ1-4|-|TRBV6-6|few
CASRKKRREKLFF
TGTGCCAGCAGAAAAAAGCGGAGGGAAAAACTGTTTTTT
>TRBJ2-1|-|TRBV7-2|few
CASSFELGEQFF
TGTGCCAGCAGCTTCGAGCTAGGCGAGCAGTTCTTC
>TRBJ2-5|TRBD1|TRBV20-1|-
CSAAQGGRGFF
TGCAGTGCCGCCCAAGGGGGCAGGGGGTTCTTC
>TRBJ2-7|-|TRBV29-1|few
CSVERPWGEQYF
TGCAGCGTTGAAAGACCGTGGGGGGAGCAGTACTTC
>TRBJ2-7|-|TRBV9|-
CASSVSRTAYEQYF
TGTGCCAGCAGCGTAAGTAGGACAGCCTACGAGCAGTACTTC
>TRBJ1-5|TRBD1|TRBV10-2|-
CASSGGRFEGQGEPQHF
TGCGCCAGCAGTGGGGGCAGATTTGAGGGGCAGGGGGAGCCCCAGCATTTT
>TRBJ2-3|-|TRBV3-1|-
CASSSESGGVTDTQYF
TGTGCCAGCAGCTCAGAAAGCGGAGGGGTAACAGATACGCAGTATTTT
>TRBJ2-3|-|TRBV2|few
CASRTSDTQYF
TGTGCCAGCAGGACAAGCGATACGCAGTATTTT
>TRBJ2-1|TRBD2|TRBV20-1|few
CSARDRRGLAGGPPQFF
TGCAGTGCTAGAGATCGGAGGGGCCTAGCGGGGGGGCCCCCGCAGTTCTTC
>TRBJ2-3|-|TRBV2|-
CASSGQRLKDTQYF
TGTGCCAGCAGTGGACAACGGTTGAAAGATACGCAGTATTTT
>TRBJ2-1|TRBD2|TRBV20-1|-
CSAWTSGGNEQFF
TGCAGTGCTTGGACTAGCGGGGGCAATGAGCAGTTCTTC
>TRBJ2-6|-|TRBV6-1|-
CASKRGVGASGANVLTF
TGTGCCAGCAAGAGAGGGGTGGGAGCATCTGGGGCCAACGTCCTGACTTTC
>TRBJ2-3|-|TRBV29-1|-
CSVRDTRRSDTQYF
TGCAGCGTGAGAGACACCCGGAGATCGGATACGCAGTATTTT
>TRBJ1-1|-|TRBV7-9|few
CASSRLGQANTEAFF
TGTGCCAGCAGCCGATTAGGGCAGGCAAACACTGAAGCTTTCTTT
>TRBJ2-7|TRBD2|TRBV14|-
CASSQDASGHYEQYF
TGTGCCAGCAGCCAAGATGCTAGCGGCCATTACGAGCAGTACTTC
>TRBJ2-1|TRBD1|TRBV7-9|-
CASSPPGTGALNEQFF
TGTGCCAGCAGCCCCCCCGGGACAGGGGCCCTCAATGAGCAGTTCTTC
>TRBJ2-3|-|TRBV6-5|few
CASSTGQGRTDTQYF
TGTGCCAGCAGTACGGGGCAGGGCAGAACAGATACGCAGTATTTT
>TRBJ2-1|TRBD2|TRBV4-1|-
CASSQGTSVNEQFF
TGCGCCAGCAGCCAAGGGACTAGCGTCAATGAGCAGTTCTTC
>TRBJ2-3|TRBD1|TRBV24-1|few
CATRGTGGLSDTQYF
TGTGCCACCAGAGGGACAGGGGGCTTATCGGATACGCAGTATTTT
>TRBJ2-1|-|TRBV6-1|-
CASSEGVGVVEQFF
TGTGCCAGCAGTGAAGGGGTGGGAGTAGTTGAGCAGTTCTTC
>TRBJ2-1|-|TRBV11-2|-
CASSYPSYGEQFF
TGTGCCAGCAGCTACCCTTCTTACGGGGAGCAGTTCTTC
>TRBJ2-1|TRBD1|TRBV27|-
CASTHYGDRGYNEQFF
TGTGCCAGCACTCACTACGGGGACAGGGGTTACAATGAGCAGTTCTTC
>TRBJ1-2|-|TRBV7-9|-
CASSSRAGFNYGYTF
TGTGCCAGCAGCTCCCGAGCGGGCTTTAACTATGGCTACACCTTC
>TRBJ1-2|TRBD1|TRBV29-1|-
CSTWATGEDGYTF
TGCAGCACTTGGGCGACAGGGGAGGATGGCTACACCTTC
>TRBJ2-1|-|TRBV24-1|few
CATSDFGARLFF
TGTGCCACCAGTGATTTTGGGGCTCGGTTGTTCTTC
>TRBJ2-7|-|TRBV5-1|-
CASSRGRRFYEQYF
TGCGCCAGCAGCCGGGGACGGCGATTTTACGAGCAGTACTTC
>TRBJ1-6|-|TRBV29-1|few
CSVMEGSYNSPLHF
TGCAGCGTTATGGAGGGCTCCTATAATTCACCCCTCCACTTT
>TRBJ2-4|-|TRBV28|-
CASSLPGGAGRAF
TGTGCCAGCAGTTTACCTGGTGGGGCAGGCAGGGCGTTC
>TRBJ2-6|-|TRBV29-1|-
CSVEADSGANVLTF
TGCAGCGTTGAAGCGGATTCTGGGGCCAACGTCCTGACTTTC
>TRBJ2-5|-|TRBV20-1|few
CSATLGTRGGTQYF
TGCAGTGCCACCTTAGGGACCCGCGGTGGGACCCAGTACTTC
>TRBJ2-7|-|TRBV20-1|-
CSARGRVYEQYF
TGCAGTGCTAGAGGGCGGGTCTACGAGCAGTACTTC
>TRBJ2-7|TRBD1|TRBV28|few
CASSTIESGQGDEQYF
TGTGCCAGCAGCACTATCGAATCGGGACAGGGCGACGAGCAGTACTTC